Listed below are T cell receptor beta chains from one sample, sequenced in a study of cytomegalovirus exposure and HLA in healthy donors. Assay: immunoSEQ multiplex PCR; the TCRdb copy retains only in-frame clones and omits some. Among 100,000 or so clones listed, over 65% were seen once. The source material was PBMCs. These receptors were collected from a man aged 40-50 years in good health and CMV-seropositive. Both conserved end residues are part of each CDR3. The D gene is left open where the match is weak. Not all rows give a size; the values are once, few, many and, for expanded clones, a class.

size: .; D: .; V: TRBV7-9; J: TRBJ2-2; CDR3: CASSLRLPRDVGELFF; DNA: TGTGCCAGCAGCTTACGACTCCCTCGAGATGTTGGGGAGCTGTTTTTT
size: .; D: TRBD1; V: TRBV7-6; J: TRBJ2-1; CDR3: CASSAGQGGYNEQFF; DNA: TGTGCCAGCAGCGCTGGACAGGGGGGCTACAATGAGCAGTTCTTC
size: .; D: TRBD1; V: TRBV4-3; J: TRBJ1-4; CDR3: CASSHPGTENEKLFF; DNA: TGCGCCAGCAGCCATCCCGGGACAGAAAATGAAAAACTGTTTTTT
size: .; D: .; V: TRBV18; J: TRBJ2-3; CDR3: CASSPADGAPDTQYF; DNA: TGTGCCAGCTCACCCGCGGATGGGGCACCAGATACGCAGTATTTT
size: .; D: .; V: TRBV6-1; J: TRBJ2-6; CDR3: CASGAELAGANGLTF; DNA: TGTGCCAGCGGGGCCGAATTGGCTGGGGCCAACGGCCTGACTTTC
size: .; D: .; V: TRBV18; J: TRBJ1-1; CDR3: CASSPQRELNTEAFF; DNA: TGTGCCAGCTCACCACAGCGGGAGTTGAACACTGAAGCTTTCTTT
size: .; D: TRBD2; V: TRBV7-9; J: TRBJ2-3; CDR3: CASSPGSGGADTQYF; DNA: TGTGCCAGCAGCCCGGGGAGCGGGGGGGCAGATACGCAGTATTTT
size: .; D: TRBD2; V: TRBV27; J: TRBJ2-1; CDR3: CASSSLAGSHNEQFF; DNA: TGTGCCAGCAGTTCACTAGCGGGTTCCCACAATGAGCAGTTCTTC
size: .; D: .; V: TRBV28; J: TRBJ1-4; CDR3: CASSLSTGGTNEKLFF; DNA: TGTGCCAGCAGTTTATCCACAGGCGGAACTAATGAAAAACTGTTTTTT
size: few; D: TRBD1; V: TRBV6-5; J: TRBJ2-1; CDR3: CASSTGGGQFF; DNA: TGTGCCAGCAGCACAGGGGGCGGGCAGTTCTTC
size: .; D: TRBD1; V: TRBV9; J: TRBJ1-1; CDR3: CASNTGGGTEAFF; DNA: TGTGCCAGCAACACAGGGGGCGGGACTGAAGCTTTCTTT
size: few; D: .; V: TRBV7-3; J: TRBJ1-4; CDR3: CASSLSGVTNEKLFF; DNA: TGTGCCAGCAGCTTATCAGGGGTAACTAATGAAAAACTGTTTTTT
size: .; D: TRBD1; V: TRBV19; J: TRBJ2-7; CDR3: CASSWGTGKGYEQYF; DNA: TGTGCCAGTAGTTGGGGGACAGGGAAGGGCTACGAGCAGTACTTC
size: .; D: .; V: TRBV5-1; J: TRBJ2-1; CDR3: CASSLDGSGSYNEQFF; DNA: TGCGCCAGCAGCTTGGACGGTAGCGGCTCCTACAATGAGCAGTTCTTC
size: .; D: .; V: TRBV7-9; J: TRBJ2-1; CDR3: CASSLHLVWATSSYNEQFF; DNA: TGTGCCAGCAGCCTCCACCTGGTTTGGGCCACAAGCTCCTACAATGAGCAGTTCTTC
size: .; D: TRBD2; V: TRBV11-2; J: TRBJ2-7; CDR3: CASSLVMQGAGEVYEQYF; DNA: TGTGCCAGCAGCTTAGTTATGCAGGGAGCGGGAGAGGTCTACGAGCAGTACTTC
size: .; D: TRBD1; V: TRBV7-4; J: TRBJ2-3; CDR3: CASSADRGLPDTQYF; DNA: TGTGCCAGCAGCGCGGACAGGGGTTTGCCAGATACGCAGTATTTT
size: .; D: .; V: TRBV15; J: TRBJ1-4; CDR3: CATSNTGTNEKLFF; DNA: TGTGCCACCAGCAATACAGGGACTAATGAAAAACTGTTTTTT
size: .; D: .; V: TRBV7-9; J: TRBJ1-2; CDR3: CATPRAHGYTF; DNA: TGTGCCACCCCCCGAGCCCATGGCTACACCTTC
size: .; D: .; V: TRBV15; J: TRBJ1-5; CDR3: CATSRGRGDYQPQHF; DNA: TGTGCCACCAGCAGAGGCAGGGGTGATTATCAGCCCCAGCATTTT
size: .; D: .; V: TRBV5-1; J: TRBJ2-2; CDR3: CASSLTFNTGELFF; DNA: TGCGCCAGCAGCTTGACTTTTAACACCGGGGAGCTGTTTTTT
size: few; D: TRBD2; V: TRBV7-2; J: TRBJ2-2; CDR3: CASSAGTSGGYTGELFF; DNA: TGTGCCAGCAGCGCGGGGACTAGCGGGGGCTACACCGGGGAGCTGTTTTTT